One and the same sample provided the 31 T cell receptor beta chains below, sequenced in a study of patients and donors after allogeneic stem cell transplantation. Via MiXCR, TCRdb re-called the RT-PCR reads, giving one row per CDR3 protein. The sample holds about 110,000 distinct CDR3 sequences; over 30% are singletons and the top ten take roughly 30%. The sequencing sample was made of blood, either unsorted or a sorted T cell fraction (not recorded which). These receptors were collected from a human donor who was either an allogeneic HSCT recipient or a stem cell or donor lymphocyte infusion donor (not recorded which). It is not recorded whose cells these are; they may come from a transplant donor.

The chain is built from TRBV7-2 and TRBJ2-3, with 13 bases identical to TRBD2. Germline CDR1 and CDR2: SGHTA and FQGNSA. The CDR3 extends over 19 amino acids. V shed 1 base and J 4 bases; nucleotides not matched to a gene: 11. DNA of the CDR3: TGTGCCAGCAGCTTAGGCGGACTAGCGGGAGTCAAGAGTCCAGATACGCAGTATTTT. It encodes CASSLGGLAGVKSPDTQYF.

This chain joins TRBV6-6 and TRBJ1-2, with D perhaps TRBD1 (5 bases). V gave up 5 bases and J gave up 5 bases, with 18 bases separating them. Per the germline V gene, CDR1 is MNHNY and CDR2 is SVGAGI (reference sequence). The CDR3 is made up of 15 amino acids. CDR3 nucleotide sequence: TGTGCCAGCAGTGGTCTGCAGGGCCATGGATATGGCTACACCTTC. Amino acids: CASSGLQGHGYGYTF.

The V and J genes are TRBV3-1 and TRBJ1-2, with 9 positions matching TRBD1. The germline CDR1 and CDR2 sequences are LGHDT and YNNKEL (reference sequence). The length of the CDR3 is 15 residues. With 5 bases clipped from V and 2 bases from J, the junction kept 6 bases outside the gene matches. The CDR3 coding sequence is TGTGCCAGCAGCTACCGGGACAGGGTAAACTATGGCTACACCTTC. Translating gives CASSYRDRVNYGYTF.

This sequence joins TRBV6-1 and TRBJ2-1; D possibly corresponds to TRBD2 (6 bases). Deletions cut 6 bases from V and 15 bases from J, with 24 bases between. Germline lookup yields CDR1 MNHNS and CDR2 SASEGT. CDR3 size: 14 residues. The CDR3 nucleotides are TGTGCCAGCAGCGGCGCTGTGGGGGGATCAGGACGGTTCTTC. This gives the protein CASSGAVGGSGRFF.

The DNA of the CDR3 is TGTGCCAGCTCACCGGGACAAACCTACGAGCAGTACTTC. This sequence encodes CASSPGQTYEQYF. This rearrangement joins TRBV18 to TRBJ2-7, with D possibly TRBD1 on 6 matching bases. The CDR3 runs to 13 residues. Germline V gives CDR1 KGHSH, CDR2 LQKENI. Between the trimmed V and J ends, which lost 3 bases and 2 bases, there was a span of 8 bases.

CDR3 coding DNA: TGTGCCAGCAGCGCCTCCCCCAATCGCGAGCAGTACTTC. Protein product: CASSASPNREQYF. V is TRBV9 and J is TRBJ2-7; D is unresolved. This CDR3 comprises 13 residues. Germline loops: CDR1 SGDLS, CDR2 YYNGEE. V gave up 3 bases and J gave up 6 bases, with 13 bases separating them.

This clonotype has only a few counts. This CDR3 reads CASRRQGGNSPLHF. In nucleotides, the CDR3 is TGTGCCAGCAGGAGACAGGGGGGAAATTCACCCCTCCACTTT. The genes are TRBV12-3 or TRBV12-4 and TRBJ1-6; 9 nucleotides line up with TRBD1. The CDR3 covers 14 residues. Losses at the gene ends were 6 bases for V and 7 bases for J; bases not matched to a gene: 4.

This clonotype was seen a handful of times. V usage is TRBV20-1 and J usage is TRBJ1-1, with D unresolved. Germline V gives CDR1 DFQATT, CDR2 SNEGSKA (reference sequence). V gave up 2 bases and J gave up 7 bases, with 11 bases separating them. This CDR3 comprises 12 residues. The CDR3 DNA reads TGCAGTGCTAGACGCAGGACCTATGAAGCTTTCTTT. Translated: CSARRRTYEAFF.

V usage is TRBV13 and J usage is TRBJ1-1; possibly TRBD1 for D (5 bases). V lost 2 bases and J lost 8, with 12 bases in between. The CDR3 totals 13 residues. Germline lookup yields CDR1 PRHDT and CDR2 FYEKMQ (reference sequence). The CDR3 DNA sequence: TGTGCCAGCAGCTTAATCGGGTCAGGGGAAGCTTTCTTT. Its translation is CASSLIGSGEAFF.

The table lists this clonotype with a few counts. CDR3 protein: CASGYRAGQPQHF. The CDR3 DNA follows: TGTGCCAGCGGCTACAGGGCAGGTCAGCCCCAGCATTTT. The chain joins TRBV27 to TRBJ1-5, with a possible D match to TRBD1 (6 bases). V was shortened by 8 bases and J by 6 bases, with 14 bases between the two germline ends. The CDR3 loop spans 13 amino acids. Germline V gene lookup returns CDR1 MNHEY and CDR2 SMNVEV (reference sequence).

This clonotype was counted a few times. The chain recombines TRBV7-9 with TRBJ1-1, with D tentatively TRBD1 (5 bases). This CDR3 is built from 18 residues. Trimming cost V 5 bases and J 4 bases, with 26 bases left between them. Per germline, CDR1 SEHNR and CDR2 FQNEAQ (reference sequence). The CDR3 coding sequence is TGTGCCAGCAGCCACTTGGGGGGGTTACCTAATCGGGTCACTGAAGCTTTCTTT. Protein: CASSHLGGLPNRVTEAFF.

This clonotype turned up a few times. The rearrangement joins TRBV7-2 to TRBJ1-1; TRBD1 is a possible D gene (5 bases). Trimming left V 1 base short and J 10 bases short, with 13 bases between. Germline V gene data show CDR1 as SGHTA and CDR2 as FQGNSA. The CDR3 is made up of 13 amino acids. CDR3 protein: CASSLVREFVAFF. In nucleotides, the CDR3 is TGTGCCAGCAGCTTAGTCAGGGAATTTGTAGCTTTCTTT.

The chain joins TRBV6-5 to TRBJ2-1; TRBD2 aligns across 12 bases. The length of the CDR3 is 19 residues. Germline assignment: CDR1 MNHEY and CDR2 SVGAGI. J was trimmed by 0 bases and V by 0 bases; bases with no gene match: 6. The CDR3 reads CASSYSNGLAGSSYNEQFF. The CDR3 nucleotides are TGTGCCAGCAGTTACTCGAATGGACTAGCGGGAAGCTCCTACAATGAGCAGTTCTTC.

This clonotype was seen only a few times. The J gene is TRBJ1-5, the V gene TRBV12-3 or TRBV12-4, with D unclear. The CDR3 spans 14 residues. V shed 4 bases and J shed 5 bases, with 12 bases lying between them. The CDR3 bases are TGTGCCAGCAGTTCCTCATGGGGTCATCAGCCCCAGCATTTT. Its protein is CASSSSWGHQPQHF.

The chain links TRBV7-2 to TRBJ1-6; TRBD1 might be the D (6 bases). There are 16 residues in the CDR3. Trimming removed 4 bases from V and 5 bases from J, with 15 bases in between. Germline V gives CDR1 SGHTA, CDR2 FQGNSA. The CDR3 loop reads CASSSTGTQNNSPLHF. The CDR3 DNA sequence: TGTGCCAGCAGCTCAACCGGGACACAGAATAATTCACCCCTCCACTTT.

This clonotype was counted at least ten times. This rearrangement joins TRBV7-9 to TRBJ1-1; a weak D match, TRBD1 (5 bases). CDR1 is SEHNR, CDR2 FQNEAQ, per germline (reference sequence). The V gene lost 6 bases and the J gene lost 3 bases, with 17 bases spanning the gap. CDR3 length: 15 residues. CDR3 bases: TGTGCCAGCAGTCAGAGACCTCCAGGGCACACTGAAGCTTTCTTT. This gives the protein CASSQRPPGHTEAFF.

This clonotype was observed at least ten times. This chain uses TRBV15 with TRBJ1-5; D gene uncertain. Trimming removed 0 bases at V and 3 bases at J, with 6 bases between. Germline CDR1 LNHNV, CDR2 YYDKDF (reference sequence). This CDR3 contains 14 residues. The CDR3 spells CATSRDTVNQPQHF. CDR3 nucleotides: TGTGCCACCAGCAGAGATACAGTCAATCAGCCCCAGCATTTT.

The chain employs TRBV20-1 and TRBJ2-7; D might be TRBD1 (6 bases). V gave up 3 bases and J gave up 4 bases, with 10 bases separating them. CDR1 is DFQATT and CDR2 is SNEGSKA in the germline V gene (reference sequence). The CDR3 runs to 12 residues. CDR3 coding DNA: TGCAGTGCTAGTTACAGGGATTACGAGCAGTACTTC. The encoded protein is CSASYRDYEQYF.

The chain recombines TRBV2 with TRBJ1-1; D call uncertain. The CDR3 has 14 amino acids. CDR1 and CDR2 (germline): SNHLY, FYNNEI. V shed 2 bases and J shed 1 base, with 8 bases lying between them. Written as DNA, the CDR3 is TGTGCCAGCAGTGAATTCGTCCAGAACACTGAAGCTTTCTTT. The encoded protein is CASSEFVQNTEAFF.

The genes are TRBV5-1 and TRBJ2-2; D remains ambiguous. Germline values: CDR1 SGHRS, CDR2 YFSETQ. The V and J ends lost 0 bases and 0 bases respectively, with 6 bases between them. This CDR3 has 15 residues. The CDR3 here is CASSLEGSNTGELFF. The CDR3, as DNA: TGCGCCAGCAGCTTGGAGGGATCGAACACCGGGGAGCTGTTTTTT.

This clonotype was seen only a few times. The DNA for the CDR3 is TGTGCCATCAGGGATAGGACCGGTGAAGCTTTCTTT. It is translated as CAIRDRTGEAFF. The chain links TRBV10-3 to TRBJ1-1; D gene ambiguous. The CDR3 runs 12 residues. Germline V gene data show CDR1 as ENHRY and CDR2 as SYGVKD. V was clipped by 6 bases and J by 7 bases, with 12 bases between them.

The rearrangement links TRBV2 to TRBJ1-1; D unresolved. The V end lost 6 bases, the J end lost 0 bases, and 17 bases lay between the germline ends. In germline, CDR1 is SNHLY, CDR2 FYNNEI. This CDR3 is built from 16 residues. The CDR3 loop is CASRFWTDGMNTEAFF. CDR3 nucleotides: TGTGCCAGCAGATTTTGGACGGACGGTATGAACACTGAAGCTTTCTTT.

The chain carries TRBV20-1 and TRBJ1-3, with unresolved D. From germline, CDR1 is DFQATT and CDR2 SNEGSKA (reference sequence). The CDR3 loop spans 14 amino acids. Trimming took off 4 bases at V and 0 bases at J, with 10 bases between the two ends. As DNA, the CDR3 is TGCAGTGCTATTCTTCAGAGCTCTGGAAACACCATATATTTT. Its translation is CSAILQSSGNTIYF.

This clonotype rates as medium-sized. The chain combines TRBV10-3 with TRBJ2-3; D perhaps matches TRBD2 (6 bases). CDR3 length: 14 residues. The V end lost 2 bases, the J end lost 2 bases, and 8 bases lay between the germline ends. CDR1 is ENHRY, CDR2 SYGVKD, per germline. CDR3 loop: CAISEASDTDTQYF. CDR3 DNA: TGTGCCATCAGTGAGGCTAGCGACACAGATACGCAGTATTTT.

J is TRBJ2-7 and V is TRBV12-3 or TRBV12-4; TRBD2 aligns across 11 bases. The V gene end was trimmed by 1 base and the J gene end by 7 bases; junction bases not matched to a gene: 3. This CDR3 comprises 14 residues. CDR3 DNA sequence: TGTGCCAGCAGTTTAGTAGCGGGAGGGCGGGAGCAGTACTTC. Translation gives CASSLVAGGREQYF.

In its sample, this clonotype was seen a few times. V and J are TRBV3-2 and TRBJ1-5; the table assigns TRBD1, which was not confirmed against the DNA. TRBV3-2 is a pseudogene. CDR3 length equals 16 residues. In DNA, the CDR3 is TGTGCCAGCAGCCGTGAACGGACAGGCCTTAATCAGCCCCAGCATTTT. Translated, it gives CASSRERTGLNQPQHF.

V usage is TRBV25-1 and J usage is TRBJ2-5; D gene unclear. Trimming shortened V by 0 bases and J by 6 bases, and 11 bases separated the two germline ends. Germline assignment: CDR1 MGHDK and CDR2 SYGVNS. CDR3 length: 14 residues. CDR3 DNA: TGTGCCAGCAGTGAATATGGTGGGCGCAAGACCCAGTACTTC. Encoded protein: CASSEYGGRKTQYF.

This clonotype was picked up many times. CDR3 DNA: TGTGCCAGCAGCTCCTACATGGTGCGTAAGAACACTGAAGCTTTCTTT. Residues: CASSSYMVRKNTEAFF. The chain is built from TRBV7-9 and TRBJ1-1; D is ambiguous. The CDR3 has 16 amino acids. The germline CDR1 and CDR2 sequences are SEHNR and FQNEAQ (reference sequence). V lost 4 bases and J 1 base, leaving 16 bases between the germline ends.

The chain joins TRBV12-3 or TRBV12-4 to TRBJ2-2; D is ambiguous. The V end lost 8 bases, the J end lost 3 bases, and 10 bases lay between the germline ends. This CDR3 has 13 amino acids. In nucleotides, the CDR3 is TGTGCCAGCGGTCCATCTCACACCGGGGAGCTGTTTTTT. It codes for CASGPSHTGELFF.

This clonotype was recorded many times. V is TRBV3-1 and J is TRBJ2-1, with 8 bases lining up with TRBD2. Per the germline V gene, CDR1 is LGHDT and CDR2 is YNNKEL (reference sequence). This CDR3 is built from 14 residues. The junction had 3 bases not matched to a gene; V was cut back by 1 base and J by 7 bases. CDR3 DNA: TGTGCCAGCAGCCAAGGACTAGCGTGGAATGAGCAGTTCTTC. This encodes CASSQGLAWNEQFF.

The rearrangement links TRBV12-3 or TRBV12-4 to TRBJ2-1, with 7 positions matching TRBD2. J was trimmed by 2 bases and V by 2 bases; bases with no gene match: 9. CDR3 length equals 17 residues. CDR3 in amino acids: CASSLTGGGSPYNEQFF. CDR3 nucleotides: TGTGCCAGCAGTTTAACCGGAGGCGGGAGCCCCTACAATGAGCAGTTCTTC.